This T cell receptor beta chain was profiled in a study of T cells in Graves' hyperthyroidism and ophthalmopathy (dated by TCRdb to about 2019). About the full investigation: Peripheral blood was sampled at the time of initial diagnosis, prior to any treatment. A discovery cohort of fewer than 110 patients, 43 with Graves' ophthalmopathy and under 60 with stable Graves' hyperthyroidism, was used to find distinguishing TCR V-J signatures. Prospective prediction of ophthalmopathy was tested in an independent validation cohort consisting of roughly 20 hyperthyroidism patients and around 16 patients who later progressed to ophthalmopathy. For training and testing, the approximately 97 patients in the discovery cohort were randomly divided in a 7:3 ratio. The study also compared thyroid tissue and blood T-cell repertoires from more than 5 Graves' hyperthyroidism patients. After sampling, hyperthyroidism patients received methimazole starting at 30 mg daily, and ophthalmopathy patients received high-dose intravenous methylprednisolone. According to the paper, TCR Vbeta CDR3 sequencing was carried out on some 130 peripheral blood samples, which came from around 43 ophthalmopathy, about 75 hyperthyroidism and some 17 progressor patients. What the work shows at the level of the full study, not this receptor alone: No statistical method was used to fix the sample size in advance, and group allocation was not hidden from the investigators. In validation, progression to ophthalmopathy was predicted by the model with 70% to 71% sensitivity and about 72% specificity, a median of 6.5 months before onset. A 13 V-J signature model separated ophthalmopathy from stable hyperthyroidism, with 87.88% sensitivity and 81.08% specificity in cross-validation and 80%/75% in testing. Most expanded thyroid clonotypes (frequency above 0.001) were also detected in blood, suggesting blood repertoires may reflect thyroid immune responses.

Ophthalmopathy patients had moderately to severely active disease, with a Clinical Activity Score of 3 or more, a NOSPECS grade of 4 or more, and a disease duration of less than 3 months. The study excluded patients with uncontrolled infections, other autoimmune diseases, pregnancy or lactation. Diagnoses relied on clinical symptoms, serum thyroxine and TRAb, thyroid ultrasound and orbital computed tomography. Ficoll-Paque density gradient centrifugation was used to isolate PBMCs from 8.5 to 10 ml of fresh peripheral blood. Total RNA was extracted using Trizol reagent, and RNA quality was assessed on an Agilent 2100 Bioanalyzer. CDR1 SGHAT and CDR2 FQNNGV were looked up in the germline V gene. The CDR3 measures 15 amino acids from cysteine to phenylalanine. CDR3 DNA only is kept here, 45 bases in frame from base 1. V ends up 1 base short and J 3 bases short, with an unmatched junction base count of 1.

This clonotype was observed at least ten times. Its antigen is still unknown. Nothing much larger sits one base from this clone, and base qualities are not available. Amplification of TCR beta CDR3 regions was carried out from RNA transcripts. The first round of RT-PCR for the TCR CDR3 was performed with the HTBI primer set and the Qiagen OneStep RT-PCR kit. The libraries were constructed in a second round of multiplex PCR and then size-selected and purified. The libraries were sequenced on an Illumina HiSeq2000 using paired-end 100 bp reads. As for the original processing: SOAPnuke was used to process the raw data, removing reads that contained adapters or uncalled bases, had a mean Phred below 15, or lacked an exact match to the constant primer or identifier. High-quality paired reads were merged using COPE v1.2.5, and each unique nucleotide sequence was defined as a clonotype. MiTCR v1.1 was used to align the clonotypes against IMGT TRBV, TRBD and TRBJ reference segments. Only V-J combinations with frequency above 0.0001, covering 99.2% of repertoires, were analysed. The TCS score was defined as F50 (clonal expansion) divided by E x V (chaos), with BLOSUM62-based TCRdist calculated between CDR3 peptides within each V-J. Welch's t-statistics and random forest reduced roughly 540 V-J features to under 15, which were used in a naive Bayes classifier (R e1071). TCRdb applied fastp at Q25 and MiXCR to the public reads, then kept only in-frame beta chains. Duplicate CDR3 protein sequences are folded into a single record with the most common DNA and genes. The V and J calls shown here were made by TCRdb, not taken from the authors' results. The sample has over 500,000 distinct CDR3 sequences on record, 15% to 20% of them singletons. The ten most abundant clones make up approximately 30% of the sample.

The V and J segments used are TRBV11-2 and TRBJ2-2, with 8 bases matching TRBD2. This clonotype originated in a woman under 40 with Graves' ophthalmopathy. The specimen sequenced was blood. CDR3 region: CASSLVLADTGELFF. Here is the DNA: TGTGCCAGCAGCTTAGTACTAGCGGACACCGGGGAGCTGTTTTTT.